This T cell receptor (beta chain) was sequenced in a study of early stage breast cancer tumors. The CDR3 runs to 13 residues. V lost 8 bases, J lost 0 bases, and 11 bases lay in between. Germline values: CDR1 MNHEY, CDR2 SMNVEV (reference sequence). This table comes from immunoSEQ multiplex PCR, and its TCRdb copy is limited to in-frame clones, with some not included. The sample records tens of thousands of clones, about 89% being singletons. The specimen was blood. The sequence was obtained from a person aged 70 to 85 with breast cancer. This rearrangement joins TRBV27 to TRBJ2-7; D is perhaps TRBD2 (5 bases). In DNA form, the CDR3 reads TGTGCCAGCGGGTACCGGGACTCCTACGAGCAGTACTTC. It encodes CASGYRDSYEQYF.